The sample holds many counts of the clone carrying this T cell receptor (beta chain). Its antigen is not identified. This specimen belongs to a study of CD8 T cells in ankylosing spondylitis. General study results and limits: There was a TCR beta motif, made of roughly eight highly homologous variants, that appeared characteristic of ankylosing spondylitis blood.

Each CDR3 protein gets one entry after TCRdb re-called the 5' RACE reads with MiXCR. This sample has fewer than 400,000 distinct CDR3 sequences, with approximately 20% found just once. Sequenced sample: blood, either unsorted or a sorted T cell fraction (not recorded which). The TCR originated in a male donor with ankylosing spondylitis.

The CDR3 spells CSARSRGVTYEQYF. The CDR3 DNA follows: TGCAGTGCTAGATCCAGGGGAGTCACCTACGAGCAGTACTTC. This rearrangement joins TRBV20-1 to TRBJ2-7; D perhaps matches TRBD1 (6 bases). V was trimmed by 2 bases and J by 2 bases, leaving 13 bases between them. CDR3 size: 14 residues. Germline CDR1 and CDR2: DFQATT and SNEGSKA (reference sequence).